Listed below are T cell receptor beta chains from one sample, sequenced in a study of blood T cell repertoires in COVID-19. Sequencing was performed with immunoSEQ multiplex PCR; in TCRdb, only in-frame clones are kept and a portion is missing. The sample contains about 170,000 clones, around four fifths of which appear only once. Input material: PBMCs or T cells enriched from blood (not recorded which). These receptors all stem from a woman between 45 and 65 years old who had recovered from COVID-19. CDR3s include the opening cysteine and the closing phenylalanine or tryptophan. The order of the fields is J gene, CDR3 length, V gene, CDR3 protein.

TRBJ2-1 | 15 | TRBV11-3 | CASSFGGGSYNEQFF
TRBJ2-2 | 12 | TRBV12-3/TRBV12-4 | CASSLVSGELFF
TRBJ1-5 | 15 | TRBV2 | CASIGVGTGEQPQHF
TRBJ1-1 | 14 | TRBV29-1 | CSVGKTGLGTEAFF
TRBJ2-2 | 15 | TRBV5-4 | CASSFRDRNTGELFF
TRBJ2-1 | 12 | TRBV13 | CASSLGLNEQFF
TRBJ2-2 | 15 | TRBV10-1 | CASSPGGGLSRELFF
TRBJ1-2 | 16 | TRBV24-1 | CATRGGPGQGDYGYTF
TRBJ1-3 | 14 | TRBV3-1/TRBV3-2 | CASSLRSSGNTIYF
TRBJ2-2 | 20 | TRBV21-1 | CASISPRDSKHRSNTGELFF
TRBJ1-2 | 15 | TRBV28 | CASSFRAGRGYGYTF
TRBJ1-4 | 16 | TRBV5-5 | CASSLETTGGNEKLFF
TRBJ2-2 | 14 | TRBV7-9 | CASRLTGQAGELFF
TRBJ1-1 | 14 | TRBV19 | CASSSTGAGAEAFF
TRBJ2-1 | 13 | TRBV6-6 | CASRTFNPDEQFF
TRBJ1-3 | 15 | TRBV6-5 | CASSYFGLTGNTIYF
TRBJ2-1 | 15 | TRBV3-1/TRBV3-2 | CASTLAGDGVGEQFF
TRBJ1-1 | 14 | TRBV28 | CASSLVRRNTEAFF
TRBJ1-1 | 14 | TRBV29-1 | CSVADRGMNTEAFF
TRBJ2-3 | 12 | TRBV7-9 | CASSLASYLQYF